The rows below give T cell receptor beta chains drawn from one sample of a study of blood T cell repertoires in COVID-19. Here immunoSEQ multiplex PCR was the method, and the copy in TCRdb shows in-frame clones only, minus some. The sample carries tens of thousands of clones, around 90% recorded once. The sequencing sample was made of peripheral blood. These receptors originate from a woman aged 50 to 60 with active or convalescent COVID-19. Each CDR3 is given with its conserved first and last residue. D genes are given only for firm matches. Clone size is given for some rows only: seen once, a few or many times, or a class if the clone is expanded.

TRBJ2-5	NA	TRBV7-6	once	TGTGCCAGCAGCTCCGGACAGACACTAATAGCCCAAGAGACCCAGTACTTC	CASSSGQTLIAQETQYF
TRBJ1-3	NA	TRBV4-2	NA	TGTGCCAGCAGCCAAGATCGATCGGGGGGAAACACCATATATTTT	CASSQDRSGGNTIYF
TRBJ2-4	TRBD2	TRBV2	medium-sized	TGTGCCAGCAGTGAAGCTCTAGCGGGGGAAAACATTCAGTACTTC	CASSEALAGENIQYF
TRBJ1-2	NA	TRBV9	NA	TGTGCCAGCAGCGTAGAAGGGGGATCTAACTATGGCTACACCTTC	CASSVEGGSNYGYTF
TRBJ1-2	NA	TRBV5-8	NA	TGTGCCAGCAGTTTGGCAGGGGTCAGTGGCTACACCTTC	CASSLAGVSGYTF
TRBJ2-1	NA	TRBV3-1/TRBV3-2	NA	TGTGCCAGCTCATCCGGGACAAAGGAGTTCTTC	CASSSGTKEFF
TRBJ2-3	NA	TRBV5-1	NA	TGCGCCAGCAGCTTGTACAGAATTACCACAGATACGCAGTATTTT	CASSLYRITTDTQYF
TRBJ1-3	NA	TRBV6-5	NA	TGTGCCAGCAATCCTGGACAGTCTGGAAACACCATATATTTT	CASNPGQSGNTIYF
TRBJ1-2	TRBD1	TRBV29-1	NA	TGCAGTACGACATCAGGGGGAACCTATGGCTACACCTTC	CSTTSGGTYGYTF
TRBJ2-3	NA	TRBV2	NA	TGTGCCAGCAAAAGGACGCAGGGGTACCCAGATACGCAGTATTTT	CASKRTQGYPDTQYF
TRBJ2-3	NA	TRBV6-6	NA	TGTGCCAGCAGTTTGGGACTCCCAGGAGATACGCAGTATTTT	CASSLGLPGDTQYF
TRBJ1-2	NA	TRBV21-1	NA	TGTGCCAGCAGCAAAAGGGGGACCGCTAACTATGGCTACACCTTC	CASSKRGTANYGYTF
TRBJ1-2	TRBD1	TRBV6-2/TRBV6-3	NA	TGTGCCAGCAGTTACTCGGCAGGGGGCCTGGATGGCTACACCTTC	CASSYSAGGLDGYTF
TRBJ1-5	NA	TRBV5-4	NA	TGTGCCAGCAGCTCGGGGGTTAGCAATCAGCCCCAGCATTTT	CASSSGVSNQPQHF
TRBJ1-2	NA	TRBV19	NA	TGTGCCAGTAGTGATGCAGGCTGGCTTGGGTCGGATGGCTACACCTTC	CASSDAGWLGSDGYTF
TRBJ2-5	NA	TRBV9	NA	TGTGCCAGCAGCGTATCCAATATATCGGGGGAAGAGACCCAGTACTTC	CASSVSNISGEETQYF
TRBJ2-7	NA	TRBV10-3	NA	TGTGCCATCAGCCCAGTAACCTACGAGCAGTACTTC	CAISPVTYEQYF
TRBJ1-4	NA	TRBV27	NA	TGTGCCAGCAGACCCCTAAGACAGGTCCGGACTAATGAAAAACTGTTTTTT	CASRPLRQVRTNEKLFF
TRBJ2-3	TRBD2	TRBV3-1/TRBV3-2	NA	TGTGCCAGCAGCCCCCTAGCGGGGGGCACAGATACGCAGTATTTT	CASSPLAGGTDTQYF
TRBJ1-1	TRBD1	TRBV29-1	NA	TGCAGCGTTGACAGGGGGAGAACTGAAGCTTTCTTT	CSVDRGRTEAFF
TRBJ2-7	TRBD1	TRBV11-3	NA	TGTGCCAGCAGCTCCGGGACAGGGTCCTACGAGCAGTACTTC	CASSSGTGSYEQYF
TRBJ1-6	TRBD1	TRBV4-1	NA	TGCGCCAGCAGCCAAGATCTTGGGACAGGGGTCGCGGCCCTCCACTTT	CASSQDLGTGVAALHF
TRBJ1-6	NA	TRBV27	NA	TGTGCCAGCAGTTTTGGGCTCCGAGCCGTTAATTCACCCCTCCACTTT	CASSFGLRAVNSPLHF
TRBJ2-7	TRBD2	TRBV6-5	NA	TGTGCCGCCGCTCCGGGACTAGCCTACGAGCAGTACTTC	CAAAPGLAYEQYF
TRBJ2-2	NA	TRBV4-3	NA	TGCGCCAGCAGCCAAGATGTCCAGTATAATTCCGGGGAGCTGTTTTTT	CASSQDVQYNSGELFF
TRBJ1-1	TRBD1	TRBV5-1	once	TGCGCCAGCAGCTTGGGGACAGGGCCTACCGGGACTGAAGCTTTCTTT	CASSLGTGPTGTEAFF